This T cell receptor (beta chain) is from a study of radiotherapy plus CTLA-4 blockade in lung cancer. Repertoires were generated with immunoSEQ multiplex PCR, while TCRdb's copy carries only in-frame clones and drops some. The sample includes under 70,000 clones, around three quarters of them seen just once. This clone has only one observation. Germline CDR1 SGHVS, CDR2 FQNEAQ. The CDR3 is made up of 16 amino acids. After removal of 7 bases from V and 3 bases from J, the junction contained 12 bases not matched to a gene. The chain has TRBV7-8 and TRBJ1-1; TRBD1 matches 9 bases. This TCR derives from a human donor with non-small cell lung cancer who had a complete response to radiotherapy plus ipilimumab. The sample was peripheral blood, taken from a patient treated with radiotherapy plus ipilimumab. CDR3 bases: TGTGCCAGCAACCATCGGACAGGGGTGGGGGACACTGAAGCTTTCTTT. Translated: CASNHRTGVGDTEAFF.